The text below deals with one T cell receptor beta chain. Antigen unknown. Some clones are missing from TCRdb's copy, which holds only in-frame ones; the method was immunoSEQ multiplex PCR. Of 130,000 or so clones in the sample, about 88% were seen once. This sample is part of a study of PD-1 blockade in mismatch repair-deficient tumors. In the study overall: Patients had 12 mismatch repair-deficient cancer types, all previously treated and progressing. Study outcomes and limitations: After pembrolizumab, tumor-resident clones rose rapidly, then generally contracted before radiologic responses.

TCRs were sequenced from three patients responding to pembrolizumab. CDR3 length: 11 amino acids. The V and J ends lost 5 bases and 10 bases respectively, with 14 bases between them. Germline CDR1 is DFQATT and CDR2 is SNEGSKA (reference sequence). The sequences come from peripheral blood, collected 44 weeks after starting pembrolizumab. This chain connects TRBV20-1 to TRBJ2-5; tentatively, D is TRBD2 (5 bases). The receptor was isolated from an adult with mismatch repair-deficient cancer. The CDR3 loop reads CSAPERGDQYF. CDR3 nucleotide sequence: TGCAGTGCTCCAGAACGGGGAGACCAGTACTTC.